This T cell receptor beta chain was recovered during a study of cytomegalovirus exposure and HLA in healthy donors. Sequenced by immunoSEQ multiplex PCR; TCRdb stores in-frame clones only, minus some. The profile covers under 100,000 clones, with roughly 95% appearing a single time and 1.3% taken by the ten largest. The CDR3 spans 15 residues. Unmatched junction bases numbered 14, after V lost 8 bases and J lost 5 bases. Germline V CDR1 and CDR2: MNHEY, SMNVEV (reference sequence). This sequence joins TRBV27 and TRBJ2-5; 7 nucleotides line up with TRBD1. The receptor's source is a young woman in good health and CMV-seronegative. The sample was PBMCs. CDR3 protein: CASRDRDLLGETQYF. The CDR3 nucleotides are TGTGCCAGCCGAGACAGGGATCTGCTGGGGGAGACCCAGTACTTC.